The 15 T cell receptor beta chains below all came from one sample that was sequenced in a study of CXCR3-negative and CXCR3-positive naive CD8 T cells. Study-level points and caveats: Hydrophobicity was higher for TRB CDR3s found in CXCR3-positive naive cells than in CXCR3-negative naive cells.

The antigens of these receptors remain unknown. The libraries of TRB cDNA were prepared using 5' RACE with UMI labels. TCRdb reanalyzed the 5' RACE reads and collapses them to one entry per CDR3 protein, without DNA. The record lists approximately 90,000 distinct CDR3 sequences, of which the ten most abundant hold around 0.51%. The sample comprised naive CXCR3+ CD8+ T cells from blood. The subset was: CD45RO-CCR7+CD27+CD95- naive CD8+ T cells expressing CXCR3 (TNR3+). These receptors all come from a human donor in good health. Some clones in this sample may be carry-over from other donors' samples.

This rearrangement joins TRBV27 to TRBJ2-7. The length of the CDR3 is 13 residues. CDR1 is MNHEY, CDR2 SMNVEV, per germline (reference sequence). CDR3 amino acids: CASSFGVQYEQYF.

CDR3: CASSFTQDTDTQYF. V usage is TRBV7-9 and J usage is TRBJ2-3. The CDR3 spans 14 residues. Germline loops: CDR1 SEHNR, CDR2 FQNEAQ (reference sequence).

The chain recombines TRBV28 with TRBJ2-7; TCRdb designates TRBD1, a call that cannot be tested without DNA. Germline lookup yields CDR1 MDHEN and CDR2 SYDVKM. This CDR3 is built from 17 residues. Here the CDR3 reads CASRPTLTGSRVYEQYF.

The genes are TRBV4-3 and TRBJ2-1; checking the TCRdb D call of TRBD1 is not possible without DNA. Germline-derived CDR1 and CDR2 are LGHNA and YSLEER. CDR3 length equals 15 residues. The CDR3: CASSPEWGQYNEQFF.

This chain uses TRBV7-9 with TRBJ2-3; without DNA, the TCRdb call of TRBD2 cannot be checked. The CDR3 runs 14 residues. Germline CDR1 SEHNR, CDR2 FQNEAQ (reference sequence). The CDR3 is CASSLGGITDTQYF.

The chain links TRBV5-5 to TRBJ2-2; absent DNA, TCRdb's TRBD1 call cannot be checked. This CDR3 is built from 15 residues. The germline gives CDR1 SGHKS, CDR2 YYEKEE (reference sequence). CDR3 sequence: CASSHDRTYTGELFF.

The chain uses TRBV10-1 and TRBJ2-7. Per the germline V gene, CDR1 is WNHNN and CDR2 is SYGVQD (reference sequence). The CDR3 totals 15 residues. The CDR3 protein is CASSENSLSSYEQYF.

This rearrangement joins TRBV7-9 to TRBJ2-1; TCRdb proposes TRBD1, but this gene call is untestable without DNA. The V gene's germline CDR1 is SEHNR and CDR2 FQNEAQ (reference sequence). This CDR3 is 15 amino acids long. The CDR3 sequence: CASSGTGTNYNEQFF.

V usage is TRBV20-1 and J usage is TRBJ2-2; TCRdb names TRBD1, which stays unverified in the absence of DNA. Germline assignment: CDR1 DFQATT and CDR2 SNEGSKA (reference sequence). The CDR3 has 14 residues. CDR3 residues: CSAAGTGQSGELFF.

This rearrangement joins TRBV28 to TRBJ1-1. The CDR3 runs 14 residues. The germline V gene encodes CDR1 MDHEN and CDR2 SYDVKM. The CDR3 region is CASSLWRDVDEAFF.

This chain joins TRBV29-1 and TRBJ2-5; TCRdb indicates TRBD2, and absent DNA this call remains unverified. There are 17 residues in the CDR3. The germline CDR1 and CDR2 sequences are SQVTM and ANQGSEA. CDR3 amino acids: CSVELQRGKEYQETKYF.

The chain carries TRBV5-1 and TRBJ1-6. Looked up from germline, CDR1 is SGHRS and CDR2 is YFSETQ. The CDR3 is 14 amino acids. This chain's CDR3 is CASSLGLSDSPLHF.

This chain links TRBV6-5 with TRBJ2-1; TCRdb returns TRBD1, unconfirmable since there is no DNA. Germline values: CDR1 MNHEY, CDR2 SVGAGI. There are 14 residues in the CDR3. The CDR3 loop is CASSYTRGADEQFF.

This rearrangement joins TRBV27 to TRBJ2-7; with no DNA, the TCRdb D assignment of TRBD1 cannot be verified. This CDR3 spans 12 amino acids. Germline values: CDR1 MNHEY, CDR2 SMNVEV (reference sequence). The CDR3 region is CASSTHRGEQYF.

J is TRBJ2-5 and V is TRBV11-2. The CDR3 extends over 13 amino acids. Germline V gene lookup returns CDR1 SGHAT and CDR2 FQNNGV. The CDR3 spells CASSLVVGETQYF.